A single T cell receptor beta chain is shown here with its context. This entry comes from a study of control samples from healthy donors and cancer patients. Produced via immunoSEQ multiplex PCR; TCRdb's table is partial and in-frame only. The table includes roughly 100,000 clones, about 88% detected once. Looked up from germline, CDR1 is SQVTM and CDR2 is ANQGSEA. This CDR3 contains 15 residues. V dropped 0 bases and J dropped 2; count of bases not matched to a gene: 4. The source is a woman aged 45-65 years in good health. The V gene is TRBV29-1, the J gene TRBJ2-7; 10 positions agree with TRBD2. Specimen: blood. In nucleotides, the CDR3 is TGCAGCGTTGAAGAAAAAGCGGGAGGGCCCTACGAGCAGTACTTC. Translation: CSVEEKAGGPYEQYF.